The text below deals with one T cell receptor (beta chain). This sample was taken from a study of T cell clonotyping in hematopoietic cell transplantation. CDR3 length: 13 amino acids. Germline CDR1 SGHTS, CDR2 YDEGEE. Trimming pared 2 bases from V and 7 bases from J, leaving 10 bases between. This sample's time point: recipient sample about 28 days before transplant, after cytoreduction. Sequencing was performed with immunoSEQ multiplex PCR; in TCRdb, only in-frame clones are kept and a portion is missing. The data contain roughly 80,000 clones, 90% to 97% of them seen just once; the ten biggest clones take up roughly 1.5%.

The chain carries TRBV5-8 and TRBJ1-5; tentative D call: TRBD1 (5 bases). This TCR derives from a woman between 45 and 65 years old with acute myeloid leukemia. Some clones in this sample may be carry-over from other donors' samples. Sequencing used peripheral blood mononuclear cells, obtained before stem cell transplant. CDR3 in DNA: TGTGCCAGCAGCTTAGGGGTCACGCAGCCCCAGCATTTT. Translated, it gives CASSLGVTQPQHF.